The 18 T cell receptor beta chains presented below share a single source sample, sequenced in a study of neurological immune-mediated disorders. TCRdb called the 5' RACE reads again in MiXCR, with one record for every CDR3 protein. This repertoire shows under 100,000 distinct CDR3 sequences, about 13% found once; its top ten account for 5%. Time point specified: longitudinal time-point 2. Sequenced input: PBMCs. These receptors were collected from a female donor with HTLV-1-associated myelopathy (HAM/TSP).

This clonotype was found a few times. The V and J genes are TRBV5-1 and TRBJ2-2; D is unclear. Trimming pared 3 bases from V and 0 bases from J, leaving 9 bases between. The CDR3 is 15 amino acids. CDR1 and CDR2 from the germline V gene are SGHRS and YFSETQ. The CDR3 nucleotides read TGCGCCAGCAGCTCCGGACGGACGAACACCGGGGAGCTGTTTTTT. Protein product: CASSSGRTNTGELFF.

This clonotype was observed many times. The J gene is TRBJ2-3, the V gene TRBV28; 7 positions agree with TRBD1. After removal of 6 bases from V and 2 bases from J, the junction contained 14 bases not matched to a gene. The length of the CDR3 is 17 residues. Per the germline V gene, CDR1 is MDHEN and CDR2 is SYDVKM. The CDR3 spells CASSPPGTESLTDTQYF. The CDR3 coding sequence is TGTGCCAGCAGCCCCCCGGGGACAGAGAGTCTCACAGATACGCAGTATTTT.

This clonotype has a count of ten or more. The chain links TRBV7-3 to TRBJ2-1; TRBD1 matches 11 bases. The V segment lost 4 bases and the J segment 0 bases; nucleotides outside the gene matches: 2. Per the germline V gene, CDR1 is SGHTA and CDR2 is FQGTGA. The CDR3 is 16 amino acids. The CDR3 sequence is CASSSGTGGSYNEQFF. CDR3 DNA: TGTGCCAGCAGCTCGGGGACAGGGGGCTCCTACAATGAGCAGTTCTTC.

This clonotype was recorded many times. The V and J genes are TRBV20-1 and TRBJ1-1, with D unclear. Germline CDR1 and CDR2: DFQATT and SNEGSKA (reference sequence). The CDR3 is 11 amino acids. The V and J ends lost 0 bases and 12 bases respectively, with 11 bases between them. CDR3: CSARDVYTSFF. The CDR3 DNA reads TGCAGTGCTAGAGATGTCTACACGTCTTTCTTT.

This rearrangement joins TRBV5-1 to TRBJ2-7; D is perhaps TRBD1 or TRBD2 (5 bases each). Trimming removed 0 bases from V and 3 bases from J, with 16 bases in between. The CDR3 contains 16 residues. Germline V gene lookup returns CDR1 SGHRS and CDR2 YFSETQ. Here the CDR3 reads CASSLGGSPAGYEQYF. Here the CDR3 DNA reads TGCGCCAGCAGCTTGGGGGGGTCCCCAGCCGGCTACGAGCAGTACTTC.

Ten or more counts support this clonotype. This chain joins TRBV6-5 and TRBJ2-3, with 10 bases aligning to TRBD1. The CDR3 loop spans 15 amino acids. Germline assignment: CDR1 MNHEY and CDR2 SVGAGI. V lost 5 bases to trimming and J lost 2 bases; unmatched junction nucleotides: 4. CDR3 in amino acids: CASSTGTGDTDTQYF. In DNA, the CDR3 is TGTGCCAGCAGTACCGGGACAGGGGACACAGATACGCAGTATTTT.

The sample holds many counts of this clonotype. This rearrangement joins TRBV5-6 to TRBJ2-7; D may be TRBD1 or TRBD2 (5 bases each). The CDR3 extends over 13 amino acids. The V gene lost 4 bases and the J gene lost 9 bases, with 17 bases spanning the gap. The germline CDR1 and CDR2 sequences are SGHDT and YYEEEE. DNA for the CDR3: TGTGCCAGCAGCGCCGGGACCGGCCTAGGGCAGTACTTC. This codes for CASSAGTGLGQYF.

This clonotype was counted many times. The chain is built from TRBV5-1 and TRBJ2-5; 10 bases are shared with TRBD1. This CDR3 region has 15 residues. J was trimmed by 5 bases and V by 0 bases; bases with no gene match: 4. Germline CDR1 and CDR2: SGHRS and YFSETQ. The CDR3 sequence is CASSLAGTGEETQYF. The CDR3 coding sequence is TGCGCCAGCAGCTTGGCCGGGACAGGGGAGGAGACCCAGTACTTC.

A few counts support this clonotype. The chain links TRBV6-1 to TRBJ1-5; D gene ambiguous. The length of the CDR3 is 14 residues. The germline CDR1 and CDR2 sequences are MNHNS and SASEGT. V was clipped by 6 bases and J by 6 bases, with 15 bases between them. The CDR3 bases are TGTGCCAGCAGAAGAGAAGTGGGAGTTCAGCCCCAGCATTTT. Translation: CASRREVGVQPQHF.

Regarding this clonotype: A much larger clone lies a single base off, so this may be a read error. The V and J genes are TRBV20-1 and TRBJ2-7; no firm D call. Trimming cost V 3 bases and J 0 bases, with 15 bases left between them. CDR1 is DFQATT and CDR2 is SNEGSKA in the germline V gene (reference sequence). The CDR3 length is 15 residues. The CDR3 loop is CSASLYNSSSYEQYF. In DNA form, the CDR3 reads TGCAGTGCTAGCCTCTACAACAGCAGCTCCTACGAGCAGTACTTC.

This clonotype was recorded many times. The gene calls are TRBV6-2 or TRBV6-3 and TRBJ2-2; 11 bases are a match to TRBD1. Looked up from germline, CDR1 is MNHEY and CDR2 is SVGEGT. The CDR3 has 16 amino acids. The V and J ends lost 5 bases and 4 bases, in that order; junction bases with no gene match: 6. The CDR3 spells CASSQRTGGFTGELFF. The DNA of the CDR3 is TGTGCCAGCAGTCAACGGACAGGGGGCTTCACCGGGGAGCTGTTTTTT.

The chain employs TRBV7-9 and TRBJ2-3; possibly TRBD2 for D (5 bases). CDR1 is SEHNR and CDR2 is FQNEAQ in the germline V gene (reference sequence). The CDR3 length is 16 residues. The germline V and J ends were trimmed by 5 bases and 3 bases, with 18 bases remaining between them. The CDR3 DNA sequence: TGTGCCAGCAGCCGCTCGGGTGCGGGTTCTACAGATACGCAGTATTTT. Translating it yields CASSRSGAGSTDTQYF. Supplemented by reference TRBV7-9 and TRBJ2-3, the full variable domain reads DTGVSQNPRHKITKRGQNVTFRCDPISEHNRLYWYRQTLGQGPEFLTYFQNEAQLEKSRLLSDRFSAERPKGSFSTLEIQRTEQGDSAMYLCASSRSGAGSTDTQYFGPGTRLTVL.

This clonotype showed up many times. V is TRBV29-1 and J is TRBJ2-7, with D tentatively TRBD2 (6 bases). V lost 5 bases, J lost 6 bases, and 17 bases lay in between. Germline CDR1 and CDR2: SQVTM and ANQGSEA. The CDR3 length is 13 residues. The chain's CDR3 is CSVLSPGLGEQYF. As DNA, the CDR3 is TGCAGCGTTCTCTCCCCGGGACTTGGCGAGCAGTACTTC.

This clonotype was seen at least ten times. This sequence joins TRBV6-6 and TRBJ2-7; D gene ambiguous. Germline V CDR1 and CDR2: MNHNY, SVGAGI (reference sequence). The V and J ends lost 6 bases and 2 bases respectively, with 17 bases between them. The CDR3 is 15 amino acids. The CDR3 DNA is TGTGCCAGCAGCCGTGACGCCGCGCGGCCCTACGAGCAGTACTTC. Its translation: CASSRDAARPYEQYF.

In this sample, this clonotype turned up many times. This chain uses TRBV29-1 with TRBJ2-1, with 12 nucleotides matching TRBD1. Unmatched junction bases numbered 3, after V lost 6 bases and J lost 9 bases. Germline CDR1 is SQVTM and CDR2 is ANQGSEA. This CDR3 has 12 amino acids. The CDR3 coding sequence is TGCAGCGTGGGACAGGGGGCGGGTGAGCAGTTCTTC. This gives the protein CSVGQGAGEQFF.

Ten or more counts support this clonotype. The chain combines TRBV5-1 with TRBJ2-3; 10 nucleotides align to TRBD2. V was pared by 0 bases and J by 0 bases, with 7 bases of the junction left unmatched. Looked up from germline, CDR1 is SGHRS and CDR2 is YFSETQ. The CDR3 runs to 18 residues. Here the CDR3 reads CASSLALAGPASTDTQYF. The CDR3 DNA sequence: TGCGCCAGCAGCTTGGCACTAGCGGGGCCCGCTAGCACAGATACGCAGTATTTT.

This clonotype was counted many times. The genes are TRBV20-1 and TRBJ2-2; D is possibly TRBD1 (6 bases). This CDR3 spans 15 amino acids. Trimming left V 2 bases short and J 7 bases short, with 17 bases between. Germline values: CDR1 DFQATT, CDR2 SNEGSKA (reference sequence). The CDR3 sequence is CSARHTGIALGELFF. The CDR3 DNA reads as TGCAGTGCTAGACATACAGGGATAGCACTCGGGGAGCTGTTTTTT.

In its sample, this clonotype was seen many times. The chain joins TRBV10-1 to TRBJ2-3, with 7 bases identical to TRBD2. CDR3 length equals 14 residues. V was clipped by 2 bases and J by 4 bases; unmatched bases: 3. Germline-derived CDR1 and CDR2 are WNHNN and SYGVQD (reference sequence). The CDR3 DNA is TGCGCCAGCAGTGAGCAGCGGGAAGCAGATACGCAGTATTTT. Amino acid sequence: CASSEQREADTQYF.